This is a list of T cell receptor beta chains from one sample in a study of CD8 T cells in ankylosing spondylitis. From the 5' RACE reads, TCRdb called clonotypes with MiXCR, one entry per CDR3 protein. The sample shows about 130,000 distinct CDR3 sequences, 6% to 8.5% of them seen only once. Sequences were obtained from blood, either unsorted or a sorted T cell fraction (not recorded which). The receptor source for this set is a male donor with ankylosing spondylitis or in good health (not recorded which). The CDR3 runs from the conserved cysteine through the conserved F or W. The order of the fields is CDR3 protein, CDR3 DNA, J gene, V gene, D gene, clone size. A D gene is named only where the DNA matches it firmly. Some rows mark clone size as missing; the rest say once, few, many or name a class of expanded clone.

CSVVAGGLPNEQFF	TGCAGCGTTGTGGCAGGGGGCCTACCCAATGAGCAGTTCTTC	TRBJ2-1	TRBV29-1	TRBD1	many
CASSLAGGASNQPQHF	TGTGCCAGCAGTTTAGCGGGGGGCGCGAGCAATCAGCCCCAGCATTTT	TRBJ1-5	TRBV12-3/TRBV12-4	-	many
CSARDQGARTEAFF	TGCAGTGCTAGAGATCAGGGGGCGCGGACTGAAGCTTTCTTT	TRBJ1-1	TRBV20-1	TRBD1	many
CASSWGTGGYTF	TGCGCCAGCAGCTGGGGGACTGGTGGCTACACCTTC	TRBJ1-2	TRBV5-1	-	many
CASSAGLGNSYEQYF	TGTGCCAGCAGCGCCGGACTAGGTAATTCCTACGAGCAGTACTTC	TRBJ2-7	TRBV5-5	TRBD2	few
CASSSRAFSSYNEQFF	TGTGCCAGCAGCTCCCGGGCCTTTAGCTCCTACAATGAGCAGTTCTTC	TRBJ2-1	TRBV9	-	-
CASSLDVLGPYNEQFF	TGTGCCAGCAGCTTAGATGTTTTGGGTCCCTACAATGAGCAGTTCTTC	TRBJ2-1	TRBV7-2	-	many
CASSLLSSYEQYF	TGTGCCAGCAGTTTGCTGAGCTCCTACGAGCAGTACTTC	TRBJ2-7	TRBV12-3/TRBV12-4	-	many
CASSSVGAQYF	TGCGCCAGCAGCTCTGTCGGTGCGCAGTACTTC	TRBJ2-7	TRBV5-1	-	many
CASSRGTVNTGELFF	TGTGCCAGCAGTCGAGGGACGGTGAACACCGGGGAGCTGTTTTTT	TRBJ2-2	TRBV12-3/TRBV12-4	-	many
CASSATSGNEQYF	TGTGCCAGCAGCGCCACTAGCGGTAACGAGCAGTACTTC	TRBJ2-7	TRBV7-2	TRBD2	many
CASSFGMNTEAFF	TGTGCCAGCAGTTTTGGCATGAACACTGAAGCTTTCTTT	TRBJ1-1	TRBV12-3/TRBV12-4	-	many
CSVGDSSFEPQHF	TGCAGCGTGGGGGACAGTTCGTTTGAGCCCCAGCATTTT	TRBJ1-5	TRBV29-1	TRBD1	many
CASSDRWAGVTDTQYF	TGTGCCAGCAGCGATCGTTGGGCGGGAGTCACAGATACGCAGTATTTT	TRBJ2-3	TRBV7-2	TRBD2	many